This TCR beta chain comes out of a study of blood T cell repertoires in COVID-19. The wider study: Material from acute and convalescent COVID-19 was sourced from the United States, Italy and Spain. The cDNA or gDNA used as material had been derived from T cells, B-cell-depleted T cells, or PBMCs.

V dropped 0 bases and J dropped 2 bases, with 11 bases sitting between them. The CDR3 has 15 residues. The germline CDR1 and CDR2 sequences are KGHSH and LQKENI. Original processing notes: Using reference gene primer amplification, nucleated cell counts were estimated. Produced via immunoSEQ multiplex PCR; TCRdb's table is partial and in-frame only. V, J and clone size were drawn from that table, and D and trimming were deduced from the DNA. Of under 250,000 clones listed, about 83% were seen once; the top ten hold more than 5%. The rearrangement uses TRBV18 and TRBJ2-7, with D possibly matching TRBD1 (6 bases). Sequencing used peripheral blood. The sequence was obtained from a human donor in a cohort sampled during active COVID-19. The CDR3 coding sequence is TGTGCCAGCTCACCACCGGCCACAGGGCCCTACGAGCAGTACTTC. Residues: CASSPPATGPYEQYF.